These 20 T cell receptor beta chains were sequenced from one sample in a study of T cell responses to AZD1222 COVID-19 vaccine. Only in-frame clones appear in the TCRdb table, and some are missing; sequencing was by immunoSEQ multiplex PCR. Of some 170,000 clones listed, more than 85% are singletons. The specimen comprised peripheral blood, sampled on day 0 of AZD1222 vaccination. The receptor set was obtained from an adult in good health.

V and J are TRBV6-5 and TRBJ2-6; D unclear. Per germline, CDR1 MNHEY and CDR2 SVGAGI. V lost 1 base to trimming and J lost 0 bases, with 7 bases between them. The CDR3 has 16 amino acids. Written as DNA, the CDR3 is TGTGCCAGCAGTTACTTTCCCGTCTCTGGGGCCAACGTCCTGACTTTC. It is translated as CASSYFPVSGANVLTF.

The chain is built from TRBV27 and TRBJ1-1; 9 bases are shared with TRBD1. Germline V gene data show CDR1 as MNHEY and CDR2 as SMNVEV (reference sequence). With V trimmed by 4 bases and J by 4 bases, 7 bases remained unmatched. The length of the CDR3 is 15 residues. The CDR3 sequence is CASSSGQGIGTEAFF. The CDR3 DNA is TGTGCCAGCAGTTCGGGACAGGGAATCGGCACTGAAGCTTTCTTT.

V usage is TRBV18 and J usage is TRBJ1-6, with TRBD1 identical over 7 bases. The germline V gene encodes CDR1 KGHSH and CDR2 LQKENI. The CDR3 spans 15 residues. V dropped 3 bases and J dropped 3; count of bases not matched to a gene: 2. The CDR3 DNA reads TGTGCCAGCTCACCTCAGGGGGACTATAATTCACCCCTCCACTTT. This translates into CASSPQGDYNSPLHF.

The V gene is TRBV30, the J gene TRBJ1-5, with D uncertain. V lost 5 bases, J lost 2 bases, and 10 bases lay in between. This CDR3 has 13 residues. Germline assignment: CDR1 GTSNPN and CDR2 SVGIG (reference sequence). CDR3 in DNA: TGTGCCTGGGGCCTACGAGGCAATCAGCCCCAGCATTTT. The encoded protein is CAWGLRGNQPQHF.

This chain links TRBV6-4 with TRBJ1-1, with D possibly matching TRBD1 (6 bases). Trimming cost V 0 bases and J 4 bases, with 15 bases left between them. CDR3 size: 16 residues. Germline assignment: CDR1 MRHNA and CDR2 SNTAGT. CDR3 DNA sequence: TGTGCCAGCAGTGACTCGCCGGGACAAGGAGCCACTGAAGCTTTCTTT. Its protein is CASSDSPGQGATEAFF.

The rearrangement uses TRBV7-6 and TRBJ1-2; D gene ambiguous. CDR3 length equals 12 residues. The V and J ends lost 1 base and 4 bases respectively, with 4 bases between them. Germline V gene data show CDR1 as SGHVS and CDR2 as FNYEAQ. The CDR3 is CASSLGGYGYTF. The DNA for the CDR3 is TGTGCCAGCAGCTTAGGTGGCTATGGCTACACCTTC.

The rearrangement links TRBV4-1 to TRBJ2-1; D not resolved. CDR3 length: 14 amino acids. The germline V gene has CDR1 MGHRA and CDR2 YSYEKL. V dropped 5 bases and J dropped 8 bases, with 16 bases sitting between them. The CDR3 sequence is CASSTDPLGDEQFF. For the CDR3, the DNA is TGCGCCAGCAGCACGGACCCGCTTGGAGATGAGCAGTTCTTC.

The chain links TRBV11-3 to TRBJ2-7, with 8 bases aligning to TRBD1. Trimming at V came to 5 bases and at J to 2 bases, leaving 5 bases not matched to a gene. The CDR3 covers 14 residues. The germline CDR1 and CDR2 sequences are SGHNT and YENEEA. The CDR3 region has the DNA TGTGCCAGCAGCCGGGACAGGTTTACCTACGAGCAGTACTTC. It yields the protein CASSRDRFTYEQYF. The entire variable domain, with the rest obtained from reference TRBV11-3 and TRBJ2-7, is as follows: EAGVVQSPRYKIIEKKQPVAFWCNPISGHNTLYWYLQNLGQGPELLIRYENEEAVDDSQLPKDRFSAERLKGVDSTLKIQPAELGDSAVYLCASSRDRFTYEQYFGPGTRLTVT.

The rearrangement joins TRBV5-1 to TRBJ2-1; the match to TRBD2 covers 11 bases. Germline V lookup: CDR1 SGHRS, CDR2 YFSETQ. This CDR3 region has 15 residues. Trimming removed 7 bases from V and 6 bases from J; junction bases left unmatched: 9. The CDR3 is CASGTASGGTNEQFF. The CDR3, as DNA: TGCGCCAGCGGAACCGCTAGCGGGGGGACCAATGAGCAGTTCTTC.

The V call is TRBV28, the J call TRBJ2-7; 11 positions match TRBD1. Per germline, CDR1 MDHEN and CDR2 SYDVKM. The CDR3 contains 13 residues. With 11 bases clipped from V and 5 bases from J, the junction kept 8 bases outside the gene matches. CDR3 DNA sequence: TGTGCCTCCCAGACGGGACAGGGGGACGAGCAGTACTTC. This gives the protein CASQTGQGDEQYF.

The chain joins TRBV10-2 to TRBJ2-3, with TRBD1 matching over 8 bases. Germline V CDR1 and CDR2: WSHSY, SAAADI. Trimming cost V 7 bases and J 0 bases; bases outside gene matches: 6. CDR3 length equals 15 residues. This CDR3 reads CASKYQGASTDTQYF. The CDR3 DNA reads as TGCGCCAGCAAATATCAGGGGGCCAGCACAGATACGCAGTATTTT.

The chain couples TRBV28 to TRBJ1-1, with D hard to call. This CDR3 contains 13 residues. V was pared by 1 base and J by 0 bases, with 3 bases between. The germline V gene has CDR1 MDHEN and CDR2 SYDVKM. CDR3 sequence: CASSLLMNTEAFF. As DNA, the CDR3 is TGTGCCAGCAGTTTATTAATGAACACTGAAGCTTTCTTT.

The chain is built from TRBV3-1 (or the pseudogene TRBV3-2) and TRBJ1-1, with D unresolved. Germline-derived CDR1 and CDR2 are LGHDT and YNNKEL (reference sequence). This CDR3 has 12 amino acids. V lost 5 bases and J lost 4, with 8 bases in between. DNA of the CDR3: TGTGCCAGCAGCTATCAGGTCACTGAAGCTTTCTTT. Its protein product is CASSYQVTEAFF.

The chain employs TRBV4-1 and TRBJ1-2; 7 positions match TRBD1. Germline lookup yields CDR1 MGHRA and CDR2 YSYEKL. With 4 bases clipped from V and 0 bases from J, the junction kept 2 bases outside the gene matches. The CDR3 extends over 14 amino acids. CDR3: CASSPGGSNYGYTF. The CDR3 nucleotides read TGCGCCAGCAGCCCAGGGGGTTCTAACTATGGCTACACCTTC.

This rearrangement joins TRBV11-3 to TRBJ1-1, with 7 bases lining up with TRBD1. After removal of 5 bases from V and 0 bases from J, the junction contained 6 bases not matched to a gene. This CDR3 region has 15 residues. The germline CDR1 and CDR2 sequences are SGHNT and YENEEA. The CDR3, as DNA: TGTGCCAGCAGCCCGGACAGGCCATTGAACACTGAAGCTTTCTTT. Translated: CASSPDRPLNTEAFF.

The chain employs TRBV24-1 and TRBJ2-2; D perhaps matches TRBD2 (5 bases). Germline CDR1 and CDR2: KGHDR and SFDVKD. The CDR3 extends over 15 amino acids. V shed 3 bases and J shed 5 bases, with 12 bases lying between them. CDR3 sequence reads: CATSDDTGLTGELFF. CDR3 sequence (DNA): TGTGCCACCAGTGATGACACGGGGTTAACCGGGGAGCTGTTTTTT.

The chain has TRBV14 and TRBJ1-1, with no clear D. The CDR3 is 14 amino acids. With 1 base removed from V and 9 bases from J, the gap between germline ends came to 15 bases. Germline lookup yields CDR1 SGHDN and CDR2 FVKESK. The CDR3 sequence: CASSQGKSPSQAFF. CDR3 DNA: TGTGCCAGCAGCCAAGGAAAGTCACCCTCGCAAGCTTTCTTT. The variable domain in full, with the rest retrieved from reference TRBV14 and TRBJ1-1, is EAGVTQFPSHSVIEKGQTVTLRCDPISGHDNLYWYRRVMGKEIKFLLHFVKESKQDESGMPNNRFLAERTGGTYSTLKVQPAELEDSGVYFCASSQGKSPSQAFFGQGTRLTVV.

The chain links TRBV30 to TRBJ1-2, with D possibly being TRBD1 (5 bases). V gave up 0 bases and J gave up 4 bases, with 9 bases separating them. The CDR3 consists of 13 residues. Per germline, CDR1 GTSNPN and CDR2 SVGIG (reference sequence). CDR3: CAWSVQGVYGYTF. DNA of the CDR3: TGTGCCTGGAGTGTTCAGGGAGTCTATGGCTACACCTTC.

This clone was counted only a few times. The rearrangement uses TRBV5-1 and TRBJ1-3; D is unresolved. Germline values: CDR1 SGHRS, CDR2 YFSETQ. V was clipped by 2 bases and J by 4 bases, with 1 base between them. This CDR3 spans 11 amino acids. The chain's CDR3 is CASSFGNTIYF. The CDR3, as DNA: TGCGCCAGCAGCTTCGGAAACACCATATATTTT.

This chain links TRBV15 with TRBJ1-4, with TRBD1 matching over 10 bases. This CDR3 is built from 16 residues. V shed 0 bases and J 7 bases; nucleotides not matched to a gene: 5. The germline V gene encodes CDR1 LNHNV and CDR2 YYDKDF (reference sequence). CDR3 in amino acids: CATSRDSGTGVEKLFF. The CDR3 DNA follows: TGTGCCACCAGCAGAGATTCAGGGACAGGGGTTGAAAAACTGTTTTTT.